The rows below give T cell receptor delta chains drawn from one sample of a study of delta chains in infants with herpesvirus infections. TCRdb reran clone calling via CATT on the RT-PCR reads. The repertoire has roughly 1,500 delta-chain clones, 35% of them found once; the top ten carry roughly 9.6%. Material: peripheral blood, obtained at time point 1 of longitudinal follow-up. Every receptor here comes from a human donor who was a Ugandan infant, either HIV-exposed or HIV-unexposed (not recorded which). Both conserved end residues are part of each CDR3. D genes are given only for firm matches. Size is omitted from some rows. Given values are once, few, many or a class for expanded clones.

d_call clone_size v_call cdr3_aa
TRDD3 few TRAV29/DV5 CAATSPGILGANLYTDKLIF
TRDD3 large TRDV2 CACDVLGDSSWDTRQMFF
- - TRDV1 CALGELLAFLPVLGEGMTAQLFF
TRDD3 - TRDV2 CACDSTGGYSWDTRQMFF
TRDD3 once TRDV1 CALGESPKTSLLTGGDYTDKLIF
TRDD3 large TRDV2 CACDTWGIAQLFF
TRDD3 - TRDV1 CALGESNWGIPGGLYTDKLIF
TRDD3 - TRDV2 CACELLGDTTAQLFF
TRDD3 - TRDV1 CALGEVKSARGILDDKLIF
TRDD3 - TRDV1 CALGELAISYWGKGTYTDKLIF
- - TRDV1 CALGDSFLATDKLIF
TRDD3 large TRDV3 CAFLCRFPAFLGDTTDKLIF
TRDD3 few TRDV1 CALGDSLLGMYTDKLIF
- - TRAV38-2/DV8 CAYRSYGSGEANQLIF
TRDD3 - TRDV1 CALGEPGWGIEPNGLYTDKLIF
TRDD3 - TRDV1 CALGESLRGDNGYTDKLIF
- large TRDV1 CALGELNVPPERGGREDDKLIF
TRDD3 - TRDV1 CALGERMRGILGDKLIF
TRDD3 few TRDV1 CALGEGSYLLSYWGTAQLFF